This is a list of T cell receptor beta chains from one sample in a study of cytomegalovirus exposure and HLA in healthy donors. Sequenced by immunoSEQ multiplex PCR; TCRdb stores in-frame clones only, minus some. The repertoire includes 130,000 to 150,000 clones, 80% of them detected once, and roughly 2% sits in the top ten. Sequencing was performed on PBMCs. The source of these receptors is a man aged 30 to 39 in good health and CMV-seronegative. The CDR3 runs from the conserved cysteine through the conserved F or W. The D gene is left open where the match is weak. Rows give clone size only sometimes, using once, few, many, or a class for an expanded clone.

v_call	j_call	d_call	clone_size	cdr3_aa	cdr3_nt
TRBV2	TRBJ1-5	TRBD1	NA	CASSLTGVQPQHF	TGTGCCAGCAGTTTGACAGGGGTTCAGCCCCAGCATTTT
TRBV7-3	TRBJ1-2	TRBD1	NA	CASSLGQGSGYTF	TGTGCCAGCAGCTTGGGACAGGGAAGTGGCTACACCTTC
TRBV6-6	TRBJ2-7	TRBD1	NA	CASQGQESSYEQYF	TGTGCCAGCCAGGGACAGGAGAGCTCCTACGAGCAGTACTTC
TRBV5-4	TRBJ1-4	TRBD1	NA	CASSPGTGARSPMSEKLFF	TGTGCCAGCAGTCCCGGGACAGGGGCTCGTAGCCCAATGAGCGAAAAACTGTTTTTT
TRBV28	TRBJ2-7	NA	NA	CASTQSLYEQYF	TGTGCCAGCACACAGTCACTCTACGAGCAGTACTTC
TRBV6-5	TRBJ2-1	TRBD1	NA	CASTAGTGIDEQFF	TGTGCCAGCACAGCGGGGACAGGGATCGATGAGCAGTTCTTC
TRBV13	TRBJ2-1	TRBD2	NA	CASSPGLAGGRGEQFF	TGTGCCAGCAGCCCGGGACTAGCGGGGGGGCGGGGTGAGCAGTTCTTC
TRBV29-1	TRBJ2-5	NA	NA	CSVVPSQETQYF	TGCAGCGTCGTCCCGTCTCAAGAGACCCAGTACTTC
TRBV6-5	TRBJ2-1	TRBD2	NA	CASSYSASGSYNEQFF	TGTGCCAGCAGTTACTCGGCTAGCGGGAGTTACAATGAGCAGTTCTTC
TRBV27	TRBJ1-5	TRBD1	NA	CASSFSGQGAGQPQHF	TGTGCCAGCAGTTTTTCGGGACAGGGGGCAGGTCAGCCCCAGCATTTT
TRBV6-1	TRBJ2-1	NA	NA	CASSELQGALEQFF	TGTGCCAGCAGTGAATTACAGGGAGCCCTGGAGCAGTTCTTC
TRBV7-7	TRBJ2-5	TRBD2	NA	CASSFGGASGLQETQYF	TGTGCTAGCAGCTTCGGGGGGGCTAGCGGACTTCAAGAGACCCAGTACTTC
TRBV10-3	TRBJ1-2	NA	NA	CAISVEAYGYTF	TGTGCCATCAGTGTCGAGGCCTATGGCTACACCTTC
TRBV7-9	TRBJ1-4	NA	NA	CASSPGTTPTNEKLFF	TGTGCCAGCAGCCCAGGGACTACCCCCACTAATGAAAAACTGTTTTTT
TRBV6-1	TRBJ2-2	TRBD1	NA	CASSTGASNTGELFF	TGTGCCAGCAGCACAGGGGCGTCGAACACCGGGGAGCTGTTTTTT
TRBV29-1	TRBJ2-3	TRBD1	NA	CSVKPGQSTDTQYF	TGCAGCGTTAAACCGGGACAGAGCACAGATACGCAGTATTTT
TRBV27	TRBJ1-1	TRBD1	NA	CASSIRGVPEAFF	TGTGCCAGCAGTATCAGGGGGGTCCCTGAAGCTTTCTTT
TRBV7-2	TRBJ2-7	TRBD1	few	CASSFQAGGYEQYF	TGTGCCAGCAGCTTCCAGGCAGGGGGCTACGAGCAGTACTTC
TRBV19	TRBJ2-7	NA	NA	CASSTGIGPYEQYF	TGTGCCAGTAGCACAGGAATCGGACCTTACGAGCAGTACTTC
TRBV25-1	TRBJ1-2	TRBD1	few	CATGTGNQAANYGYTF	TGTGCAACGGGGACAGGGAACCAAGCAGCTAACTATGGCTACACCTTC
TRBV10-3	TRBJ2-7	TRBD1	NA	CAITEGDRGAQYEQYF	TGTGCCATCACCGAGGGTGACAGGGGCGCCCAATACGAGCAGTACTTC
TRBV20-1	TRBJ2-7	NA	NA	CSARDSYEQYF	TGCAGTGCTAGAGACAGCTACGAGCAGTACTTC
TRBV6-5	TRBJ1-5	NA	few	CASSRRRGDNQPQHF	TGTGCCAGCAGCCGGAGGAGGGGTGACAATCAGCCCCAGCATTTT
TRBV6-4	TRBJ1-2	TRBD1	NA	CASSDSGQGPYGYTF	TGTGCCAGCAGTGACTCAGGACAGGGCCCCTATGGCTACACCTTC
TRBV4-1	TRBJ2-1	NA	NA	CASSQEGSSLSSYNEQFF	TGCGCCAGCAGCCAAGAGGGGTCTAGCCTCAGCTCCTACAATGAGCAGTTCTTC
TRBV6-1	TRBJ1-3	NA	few	CASSEWAAQGGTIYF	TGTGCCAGCAGTGAATGGGCCGCGCAAGGTGGCACCATATATTTT
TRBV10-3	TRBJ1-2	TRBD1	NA	CAINEGQGNYGYTF	TGTGCCATCAACGAGGGACAGGGGAACTATGGCTACACCTTC
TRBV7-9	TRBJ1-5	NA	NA	CASSPQGSNQPQHF	TGTGCCAGCAGTCCACAGGGTAGCAATCAGCCCCAGCATTTT
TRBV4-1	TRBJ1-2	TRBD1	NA	CASSPQGQLTYGYTF	TGCGCCAGCAGCCCTCAGGGACAGCTTACCTATGGCTACACCTTC
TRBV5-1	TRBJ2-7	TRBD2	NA	CASSLLAGTTYEQYF	TGCGCCAGCAGCCTACTAGCGGGTACTACCTACGAGCAGTACTTC
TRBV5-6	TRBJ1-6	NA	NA	CASSFRSGFSPLHF	TGTGCCAGCAGCTTCAGGTCGGGGTTCTCACCCCTCCACTTT
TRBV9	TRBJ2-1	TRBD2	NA	CASSLFSGGARNEQFF	TGTGCCAGCAGCCTCTTTAGCGGGGGGGCTAGAAATGAGCAGTTCTTC
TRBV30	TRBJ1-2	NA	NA	CAWSVTLGQSYGYTF	TGTGCCTGGAGTGTGACATTAGGACAGAGCTATGGCTACACCTTC
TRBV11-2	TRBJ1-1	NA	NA	CASSPHRGAGTEAFF	TGTGCCAGCAGCCCCCATCGGGGGGCGGGAACTGAAGCTTTCTTT
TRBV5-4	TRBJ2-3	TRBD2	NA	CASSSGLAGRTDTQYF	TGTGCCAGCAGCTCGGGACTAGCGGGACGAACAGATACGCAGTATTTT
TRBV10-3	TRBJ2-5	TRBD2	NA	CAISDGLAGQETQYF	TGTGCCATCAGTGATGGACTAGCGGGGCAAGAGACCCAGTACTTC
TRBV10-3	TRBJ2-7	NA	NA	CAISEVSGYEQYF	TGTGCCATCAGTGAAGTTTCCGGGTACGAGCAGTACTTC
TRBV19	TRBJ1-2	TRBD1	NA	CASSNSAPQGALYGYTF	TGTGCCAGTAGTAACTCCGCGCCCCAGGGGGCGCTTTATGGCTACACCTTC
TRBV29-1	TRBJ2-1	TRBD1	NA	CSVVGTASSYNEQFF	TGCAGCGTTGTAGGGACAGCCTCCTCCTACAATGAGCAGTTCTTC
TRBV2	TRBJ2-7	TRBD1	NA	CASGPGTGSYEQYF	TGTGCCAGCGGTCCCGGGACAGGTTCCTACGAGCAGTACTTC
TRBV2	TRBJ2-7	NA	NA	CAIGRGGTYEQYF	TGTGCCATAGGCAGGGGTGGTACCTACGAGCAGTACTTC
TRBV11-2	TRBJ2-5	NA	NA	CASSLGLVFGEETQYF	TGTGCCAGCAGCTTAGGACTAGTCTTCGGCGAAGAGACCCAGTACTTC
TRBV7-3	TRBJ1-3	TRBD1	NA	CASSPRDRGGNTIYF	TGTGCCAGCAGCCCTCGCGACAGGGGCGGAAACACCATATATTTT
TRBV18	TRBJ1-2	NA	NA	CASSPETENYGYTF	TGTGCCAGCTCACCGGAGACGGAGAACTATGGCTACACCTTC
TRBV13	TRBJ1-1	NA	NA	CASSASGVANTEAFF	TGTGCCAGCAGCGCCTCAGGGGTGGCGAACACTGAAGCTTTCTTT
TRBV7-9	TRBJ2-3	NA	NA	CASSLERDIADTQYF	TGTGCCAGCAGCTTAGAACGGGACATCGCAGATACGCAGTATTTT
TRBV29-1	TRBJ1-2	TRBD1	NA	CSAPSSGTGSGYTF	TGCAGCGCCCCATCTTCCGGGACAGGGAGCGGCTACACCTTC
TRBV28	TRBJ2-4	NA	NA	CASSSGSDGIQYF	TGTGCCAGCAGTTCCGGGTCAGACGGCATTCAGTACTTC
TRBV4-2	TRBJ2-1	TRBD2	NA	CASSQVLAGGYNEQFF	TGTGCCAGCAGCCAAGTTTTAGCGGGAGGATACAATGAGCAGTTCTTC
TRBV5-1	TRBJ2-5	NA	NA	CASSSTPGTSHF	TGCGCCAGCAGCTCCACCCCCGGGACTTCCCACTTC
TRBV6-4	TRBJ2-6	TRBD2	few	CASSRTSSSGANVLTF	TGTGCCAGCAGTCGGACTAGCAGCTCTGGGGCCAACGTCCTGACTTTC
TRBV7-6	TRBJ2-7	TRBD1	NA	CASSPLAFVGQESSYEQYF	TGTGCCAGCAGCCCCCTAGCGTTTGTGGGACAGGAATCCTCCTACGAGCAGTACTTC
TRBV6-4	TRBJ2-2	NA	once	CASRAGSNTGELFF	TGTGCCAGCAGAGCGGGTTCGAACACCGGGGAGCTGTTTTTT